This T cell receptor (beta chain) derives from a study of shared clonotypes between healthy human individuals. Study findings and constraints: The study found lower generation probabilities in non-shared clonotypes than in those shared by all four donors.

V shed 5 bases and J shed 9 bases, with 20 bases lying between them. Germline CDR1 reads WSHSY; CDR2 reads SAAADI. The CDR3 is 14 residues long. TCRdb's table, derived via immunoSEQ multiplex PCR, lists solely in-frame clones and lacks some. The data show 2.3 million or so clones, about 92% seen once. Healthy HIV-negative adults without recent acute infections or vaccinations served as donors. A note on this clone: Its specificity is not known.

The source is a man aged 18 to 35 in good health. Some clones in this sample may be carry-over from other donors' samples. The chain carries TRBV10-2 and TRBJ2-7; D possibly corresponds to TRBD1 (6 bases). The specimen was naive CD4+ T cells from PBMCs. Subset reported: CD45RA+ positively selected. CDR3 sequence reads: CASSSYYRDGVQYF. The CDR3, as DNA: TGCGCCAGCAGTTCTTATTACAGGGACGGTGTGCAGTACTTC.